The 19 T cell receptor beta chains below come from one sample, sequenced in a study of early T cells in non-severe SARS-CoV-2 infection. Each CDR3 protein gets one entry after TCRdb re-called the 5' RACE reads with MiXCR. Of around 30,000 distinct CDR3 sequences in the sample, about 10% were seen once. The material sequenced was whole blood. All receptors come from an adult who was a healthcare worker with PCR-confirmed SARS-CoV-2 infection or an uninfected control (not recorded which).

This clonotype was counted a few times. The chain recombines TRBV10-1 with TRBJ2-2, with D perhaps matching TRBD1 (6 bases). In germline, CDR1 is WNHNN, CDR2 SYGVQD (reference sequence). V lost 6 bases and J lost 0, with 8 bases in between. The CDR3 length is 14 residues. The CDR3 coding sequence is TGCGCCAGCAGGGACAGCCCGAACACCGGGGAGCTGTTTTTT. The encoded protein is CASRDSPNTGELFF.

The chain carries TRBV29-1 and TRBJ1-1; 7 bases agree with TRBD1. There are 13 residues in the CDR3. Germline loops: CDR1 SQVTM, CDR2 ANQGSEA. J was trimmed by 4 bases and V by 0 bases; bases with no gene match: 2. The DNA for the CDR3 is TGCAGCGTTGAAGAGGGACAGCGCACTGAAGCTTTCTTT. It translates to CSVEEGQRTEAFF.

The chain employs TRBV24-1 and TRBJ2-5, with TRBD2 matching 11 bases. V gave up 2 bases and J gave up 4 bases; unmatched junction bases: 8. Germline assignment: CDR1 KGHDR and CDR2 SFDVKD. The CDR3 has 17 amino acids. The CDR3 coding sequence is TGTGCCACCAGTGATTCTATAGCGGGGGGGCGGTTAGAGACCCAGTACTTC. The encoded protein is CATSDSIAGGRLETQYF.

There are a few counts of this clonotype. V and J are TRBV29-1 and TRBJ2-4, with TRBD2 as a possible D gene (6 bases). CDR3 length: 11 residues. Trimming took 6 bases from V and 10 from J, leaving 13 bases between them. Germline V gives CDR1 SQVTM, CDR2 ANQGSEA. This CDR3 reads CSVQQEGIQYF. As DNA, the CDR3 is TGCAGCGTGCAACAGGAGGGTATTCAGTACTTC.

This clonotype was picked up many times. This chain uses TRBV19 with TRBJ2-7; 10 bases line up with TRBD1. V lost 6 bases to trimming and J lost 4 bases; unmatched junction nucleotides: 9. Germline CDR1 is LNHDA and CDR2 is SQIVND (reference sequence). This CDR3 spans 15 amino acids. The CDR3 spells CASRGGTGDRYEQYF. The CDR3 DNA sequence: TGTGCCAGTAGAGGGGGGACAGGGGATCGGTACGAGCAGTACTTC.

At least ten counts were recorded for this clonotype. The J gene is TRBJ2-1, the V gene TRBV3-1; 8 bases align to TRBD1. This CDR3 spans 23 amino acids. Germline-derived CDR1 and CDR2 are LGHDT and YNNKEL (reference sequence). V gave up 4 bases and J gave up 5 bases; unmatched junction bases: 31. The CDR3 loop reads CASSPYDGQGWTQARLTDNEQFF. The CDR3 DNA reads as TGTGCCAGCAGCCCTTATGACGGACAGGGTTGGACGCAAGCACGGTTAACCGACAATGAGCAGTTCTTC.

There are a few counts of this clonotype. This chain uses TRBV20-1 with TRBJ2-5, with 9 bases matching TRBD2. V lost 1 base to trimming and J lost 0 bases; unmatched junction nucleotides: 3. The CDR3 runs 15 residues. Germline CDR1 DFQATT, CDR2 SNEGSKA (reference sequence). CDR3 DNA: TGCAGTGCTAGAGTCAGCGGGGGGTACCAAGAGACCCAGTACTTC. Translating it yields CSARVSGGYQETQYF.

This clonotype was detected a few times. V usage is TRBV24-1 and J usage is TRBJ2-4; D gene uncertain. CDR3 length: 15 residues. V was clipped by 1 base and J by 3 bases, with 9 bases between them. CDR1 is KGHDR and CDR2 is SFDVKD in the germline V gene. The CDR3 DNA sequence: TGTGCCACCAGTGATTTATGGAGAGACAAAAACATTCAGTACTTC. Amino acid sequence: CATSDLWRDKNIQYF.

This clonotype was recorded at least ten times. The chain uses TRBV6-2 or TRBV6-3 and TRBJ1-5, with 7 bases lining up with TRBD1. Per the germline V gene, CDR1 is MNHEY and CDR2 is SVGEGT. The CDR3 is made up of 17 amino acids. Trimming at V came to 5 bases and at J to 2 bases, leaving 12 bases not matched to a gene. CDR3 amino acids: CASSPHTPQGRNQPQHF. The DNA of the CDR3 is TGTGCCAGCAGTCCTCATACACCACAGGGGCGCAATCAGCCCCAGCATTTT.

This clonotype was counted ten times or more. The chain is built from TRBV7-8 and TRBJ2-7, with D tentatively TRBD1 (7 bases). V shed 5 bases and J shed 4 bases, with 18 bases lying between them. Germline V gene data show CDR1 as SGHVS and CDR2 as FQNEAQ. The CDR3 spans 15 residues. Here the CDR3 DNA reads TGTGCCAGCAGCCAGGGGGGTTTGGGTCCGTACGAGCAGTACTTC. This translates into CASSQGGLGPYEQYF.

This clonotype was observed a handful of times. This chain links TRBV24-1 with TRBJ2-3; 7 bases are a match to TRBD1. The CDR3 runs to 19 residues. Germline V CDR1 and CDR2: KGHDR, SFDVKD. V lost 2 bases and J lost 0; bases outside the gene matches: 13. The CDR3 spells CATSDSRDSLSLSTDTQYF. CDR3 DNA sequence: TGTGCCACCAGTGATTCAAGGGACAGTCTTTCTTTAAGCACAGATACGCAGTATTTT.

This clonotype has at least ten counts. The chain carries TRBV7-6 and TRBJ2-7; either TRBD1 or TRBD2 may supply D (5 bases each). The CDR3 contains 13 residues. Trimming removed 3 bases at V and 2 bases at J, with 8 bases between. Germline V gives CDR1 SGHVS, CDR2 FNYEAQ. The chain's CDR3 is CASSLGVAYEQYF. As DNA, the CDR3 is TGTGCCAGCAGCTTGGGGGTAGCCTACGAGCAGTACTTC.

This clonotype was picked up many times. The rearrangement joins TRBV11-2 to TRBJ2-2, with D tentatively TRBD1 or TRBD2 (5 bases each). The CDR3 has 15 amino acids. V was clipped by 5 bases and J by 7 bases, with 17 bases between them. Looked up from germline, CDR1 is SGHAT and CDR2 is FQNNGV. CDR3 in amino acids: CASSRDGAPDGELFF. Here the CDR3 DNA reads TGTGCCAGCAGCCGAGACGGGGCCCCGGACGGGGAGCTGTTTTTT. The full variable domain, rest sourced from reference TRBV11-2 and TRBJ2-2, is EAGVAQSPRYKIIEKRQSVAFWCNPISGHATLYWYQQILGQGPKLLIQFQNNGVVDDSQLPKDRFSAERLKGVDSTLKIQPAKLEDSAVYLCASSRDGAPDGELFFGEGSRLTVL.

This clonotype was recorded at least ten times. The chain recombines TRBV9 with TRBJ1-4; TRBD1 might be the D (6 bases). There are 17 residues in the CDR3. Germline CDR1 reads SGDLS; CDR2 reads YYNGEE. Between the trimmed V and J ends, which lost 4 bases and 7 bases, there was a span of 23 bases. In DNA form, the CDR3 reads TGTGCCAGCAGCCCGAGAGGGGGGGCTGTGGCGAGTGAAAAACTGTTTTTT. Amino acid sequence: CASSPRGGAVASEKLFF.

The V gene is TRBV7-2, the J gene TRBJ1-5; TRBD1 agrees at 9 bases. Germline CDR1 is SGHTA and CDR2 is FQGNSA. The CDR3 covers 14 residues. Unmatched junction bases numbered 4, after V lost 3 bases and J lost 7 bases. The DNA for the CDR3 is TGTGCCAGCAGCTTTCAGGGACAGGGCCAGCCCCAGCATTTT. Protein sequence: CASSFQGQGQPQHF.

This clonotype was observed many times. This chain joins TRBV18 and TRBJ1-4; D not certain. This CDR3 is 14 amino acids long. The germline V and J ends were trimmed by 2 bases and 0 bases, with 4 bases remaining between them. The V gene's germline CDR1 is KGHSH and CDR2 LQKENI. Here the CDR3 reads CASSPFSTNEKLFF. The CDR3, as DNA: TGTGCCAGCTCACCATTTTCAACTAATGAAAAACTGTTTTTT.

The table lists this clonotype with many counts. This chain connects TRBV29-1 to TRBJ1-2; D not certain. From germline, CDR1 is SQVTM and CDR2 ANQGSEA. V dropped 5 bases and J dropped 0 bases, with 7 bases sitting between them. This CDR3 region has 12 residues. The CDR3 loop is CSVKRANYGYTF. The CDR3, as DNA: TGCAGCGTTAAACGAGCTAACTATGGCTACACCTTC.

This clonotype was counted between two and nine times. The chain recombines TRBV7-2 with TRBJ1-1; D is unclear. This CDR3 spans 13 amino acids. Germline assignment: CDR1 SGHTA and CDR2 FQGNSA. Trimming cost V 5 bases and J 3 bases, with 10 bases left between them. In DNA, the CDR3 is TGTGCCAGCAGCCCCAGTTCGTACACTGAAGCTTTCTTT. It yields the protein CASSPSSYTEAFF.

The chain recombines TRBV24-1 with TRBJ2-3, with TRBD2 identical over 7 bases. V shed 0 bases and J 2 bases; nucleotides not matched to a gene: 4. Germline lookup yields CDR1 KGHDR and CDR2 SFDVKD. This CDR3 is 16 amino acids long. The CDR3 protein is CATSDLPGLLTDTQYF. Written as DNA, the CDR3 is TGTGCCACCAGTGATTTGCCGGGACTACTCACAGATACGCAGTATTTT.